Reported below is one T cell receptor (beta chain). The sample is drawn from a study of T cell changes during pregnancy in multiple sclerosis. This CDR3 is 15 amino acids long. V gave up 6 bases and J gave up 6 bases; unmatched junction bases: 8. CDR1 SGHDN and CDR2 FVKESK come from the germline V gene. Clones were sequenced by immunoSEQ multiplex PCR, and TCRdb holds only the in-frame ones, with some missing. This sample has about 64,000 clones; almost 97% occur once, and the top ten carry 2% to 3%. The chain carries TRBV14 and TRBJ2-1, with 10 bases that match TRBD2. The clonotype comes from a female donor with multiple sclerosis, enrolled in a pregnancy study. The sequencing used CD8+ T cells from peripheral blood mononuclear cells, collected after pregnancy. CDR3 bases: TGTGCCAGCAGGTCTTCGGGACTAGCGACCAATGAGCAGTTCTTC. Amino acid sequence: CASRSSGLATNEQFF.